This TCR beta chain is drawn from a study of identical twins. MiXCR was run by TCRdb on the 5' RACE reads, yielding one entry per CDR3 protein. Of more than 600,000 distinct CDR3 sequences listed, 15% to 20% are singletons. The CDR3 has 14 amino acids. With 3 bases removed from V and 4 bases from J, the gap between germline ends came to 15 bases. The germline CDR1 and CDR2 sequences are DFQATT and SNEGSKA (reference sequence). This sample also belongs to another study, concerning T cells expressing NK-cell markers.

The rearrangement uses TRBV20-1 and TRBJ2-5, with D possibly called TRBD1 or TRBD2 (5 bases each). Sequenced: PBMCs. The receptor's source is a woman aged 18-30 years in good health. In DNA, the CDR3 is TGCAGTGCTAGCGGGGACCTCCGTAGAGAGACCCAGTACTTC. This gives the protein CSASGDLRRETQYF.